This TCR beta chain was identified in a study of cytomegalovirus exposure and HLA in healthy donors. Study results and caveats: Later analysis identified several of the most significant clusters that appeared linked to common viral pathogens. The classifier was said to identify cytomegalovirus status with high specificity and sensitivity.

With 60 Vbeta and 13 Jbeta primers, the PCR was carried out. Method: immunoSEQ multiplex PCR; TCRdb's copy keeps in-frame clones and lacks some. The sample records about 120,000 clones, 70% to 80% being singletons. Germline CDR1 SGHTA, CDR2 FQGNSA. The V gene end was trimmed by 5 bases and the J gene end by 1 base; junction bases not matched to a gene: 12. The CDR3 extends over 18 amino acids. With respect to this clone: Its antigen remains unknown.

The clonotype comes from a woman in her thirties or forties in good health and CMV-seropositive. Sequencing input: PBMCs. The V gene is TRBV7-2, the J gene TRBJ2-5; 11 bases fit TRBD2. Written as DNA, the CDR3 is TGTGCCAGCAGCGCTCCGCCGGGGACTAGCGGCCTCCAAGAGACCCAGTACTTC. Translated, it gives CASSAPPGTSGLQETQYF.